This is a list of T cell receptor beta chains from one sample in a study of vaccination effects on CD4 cells after COVID-19. Libraries were prepared by immunoSEQ multiplex PCR; TCRdb keeps only in-frame clonotypes and omits some of them. In the table there are roughly 41,000 clones, over 60% of which are singletons. Which antigens these TCRs recognize remains unknown. The source material was CD4+ T cells from PBMCs cultured with HCoV-OC43 spike peptides, sampled after COVID-19 vaccination. These receptor sequences come from a human donor who received a COVID-19 vaccine. CDR3s include the opening cysteine and the closing phenylalanine or tryptophan. A D gene is named only where the DNA matches it firmly. The size field is filled for only some rows; it gives once, few, many or a size class.

clone_size	j_call	v_call	d_call	cdr3_aa	cdr3_nt
few	TRBJ2-5	TRBV4-1	-	CASSPRDGTQYF	TGCGCCAGCAGCCCCAGGGATGGGACCCAGTACTTC
-	TRBJ1-2	TRBV19	-	CASSRRQEGGYTF	TGTGCCAGTAGTAGAAGACAGGAAGGAGGCTACACCTTC
-	TRBJ2-2	TRBV7-6	-	CASSSYYAGELFF	TGTGCCAGCAGCTCATACTACGCCGGGGAGCTGTTTTTT
-	TRBJ2-5	TRBV12-5	TRBD2	CASGDRPPAGGGETQYF	TGTGCTAGTGGGGACAGGCCTCCAGCGGGAGGCGGGGAGACCCAGTACTTC
-	TRBJ1-1	TRBV2	-	CASSPRRMNTEAFF	TGTGCCAGCAGCCCACGACGGATGAACACTGAAGCTTTCTTT
-	TRBJ1-1	TRBV7-6	-	CASSHPGGEAFF	TGTGCCAGCAGCCACCCGGGGGGAGAAGCTTTCTTT
-	TRBJ1-1	TRBV27	TRBD1	CASSLRVGRGQFATEAFF	TGTGCCAGCAGTTTAAGGGTGGGTAGGGGGCAGTTTGCCACTGAAGCTTTCTTT
-	TRBJ2-5	TRBV10-3	-	CAIKQDQETQYF	TGTGCCATCAAGCAGGACCAAGAGACCCAGTACTTC
-	TRBJ2-5	TRBV11-3	TRBD1	CASSLTGTGAGTQYF	TGTGCCAGCAGCTTAACCGGGACAGGGGCGGGGACCCAGTACTTC
-	TRBJ2-3	TRBV27	TRBD2	CASSLYGEGVTDTQYF	TGTGCCAGCAGTTTGTACGGGGAGGGAGTCACAGATACGCAGTATTTT
-	TRBJ2-5	TRBV10-1	TRBD1	CASSDRGLETQYF	TGCGCCAGCAGTGACAGGGGGCTGGAGACCCAGTACTTC
-	TRBJ1-2	TRBV14	-	CASSLGRGGTF	TGTGCCAGCAGCTTAGGTAGGGGGGGAACCTTC
-	TRBJ2-1	TRBV9	-	CASSPQVYSYNEQFF	TGTGCCAGCAGCCCACAGGTCTACTCCTACAATGAGCAGTTCTTC
once	TRBJ1-1	TRBV5-1	-	CASSPGPNTEAFF	TGCGCCAGCAGTCCGGGACCTAACACTGAAGCTTTCTTT
once	TRBJ1-6	TRBV6-5	-	CASSYQWGLNSPLHF	TGTGCCAGCAGTTACCAGTGGGGGCTTAATTCACCCCTCCACTTT